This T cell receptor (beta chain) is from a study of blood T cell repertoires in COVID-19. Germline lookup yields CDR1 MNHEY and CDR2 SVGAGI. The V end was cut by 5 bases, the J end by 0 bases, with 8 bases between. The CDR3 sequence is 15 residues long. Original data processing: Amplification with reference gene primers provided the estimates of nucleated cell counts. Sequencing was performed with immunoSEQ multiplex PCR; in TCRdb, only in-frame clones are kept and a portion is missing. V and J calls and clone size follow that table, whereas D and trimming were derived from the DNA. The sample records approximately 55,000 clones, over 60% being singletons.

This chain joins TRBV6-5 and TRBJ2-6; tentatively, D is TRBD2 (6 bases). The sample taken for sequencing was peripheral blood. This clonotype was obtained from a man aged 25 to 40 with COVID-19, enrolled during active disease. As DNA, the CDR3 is TGTGCCAGCAGTCCCGGGAGCTCTGGGGCCAACGTCCTGACTTTC. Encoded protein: CASSPGSSGANVLTF.